One and the same sample provided the 28 T cell receptor beta chains below, sequenced in a study of hypomethylating agent response in myelodysplastic syndrome. The data were produced by immunoSEQ multiplex PCR, yet TCRdb's version contains in-frame clones alone and is incomplete. The sample consists of around 2,000 clones, 86% of them appearing once. Material: bone marrow, obtained before or after starting hypomethylating agent treatment for myelodysplastic syndrome (not recorded which). Source of these receptors: a human donor with myelodysplastic syndrome.

V usage is TRBV11-2 and J usage is TRBJ2-7; maybe TRBD1 (6 bases). Deletions cut 0 bases from V and 1 base from J, with 10 bases between. CDR3 length: 15 residues. Germline values: CDR1 SGHAT, CDR2 FQNNGV. The CDR3 loop reads CASSLESGASYEQYF. For the CDR3, the DNA is TGTGCCAGCAGCTTAGAGTCAGGGGCTTCCTACGAGCAGTACTTC.

V is TRBV5-4 and J is TRBJ2-7; 8 nucleotides match TRBD2. Germline CDR1 is SGHNT and CDR2 is YYREEE (reference sequence). The CDR3 totals 16 residues. V was pared by 2 bases and J by 1 base, with 8 bases of the junction left unmatched. This CDR3 is CASSLGGLVGSYEQYF. As DNA, the CDR3 is TGTGCCAGCAGCTTAGGGGGACTAGTCGGATCCTACGAGCAGTACTTC.

V gene TRBV5-5 combines with J gene TRBJ2-7; D is possibly TRBD1 or TRBD2 (5 bases each). The length of the CDR3 is 14 residues. The V end was cut by 7 bases, the J end by 4 bases, with 18 bases between. Germline lookup yields CDR1 SGHKS and CDR2 YYEKEE (reference sequence). The CDR3 sequence: CASRRDLGVYEQYF. Here the CDR3 DNA reads TGTGCCAGCCGAAGGGACCTCGGGGTGTACGAGCAGTACTTC.

As to this clone: One junction end disagrees with the germline gene, perhaps due to a read error. The V and J genes are TRBV7-3 and TRBJ2-7; D call uncertain. The CDR3 totals 13 residues. Germline CDR1 reads SGHTA; CDR2 reads FQGTGA. The CDR3 spells CASSLKVNYEQYF. In nucleotides, the CDR3 is TGTGCCAGCAGTTTAAAAGTGAACTACGAGCAGTACTTC.

The chain combines TRBV19 with TRBJ2-1; 9 bases align to TRBD2. This CDR3 is 15 amino acids long. V lost 7 bases to trimming and J lost 6 bases; unmatched junction nucleotides: 10. Looked up from germline, CDR1 is LNHDA and CDR2 is SQIVND (reference sequence). CDR3 bases: TGTGCCAGTACCCCCTTCGCGGGAGGGTTCAATGAGCAGTTCTTC. It yields the protein CASTPFAGGFNEQFF.

The J gene is TRBJ1-1, the V gene TRBV5-4; perhaps TRBD1 as D (5 bases). Deletions cut 2 bases from V and 4 bases from J, with 18 bases between. Germline lookup yields CDR1 SGHNT and CDR2 YYREEE (reference sequence). The CDR3 sequence is 16 residues long. The CDR3 DNA reads as TGTGCCAGCAGCTTAAAGGGACTTGGCATAAGCACTGAAGCTTTCTTT. It specifies CASSLKGLGISTEAFF.

This chain joins TRBV4-2 and TRBJ1-3, with D maybe TRBD1 (5 bases). With 3 bases removed from V and 0 bases from J, the gap between germline ends came to 12 bases. Per germline, CDR1 LGHNA and CDR2 YNFKEQ. The CDR3 is 16 amino acids. The CDR3: CASSQGTGSSGNTIYF. In DNA form, the CDR3 reads TGTGCCAGCAGCCAGGGGACCGGCAGCTCTGGAAACACCATATATTTT.

The genes are TRBV5-1 and TRBJ2-1; TRBD2 agrees at 10 bases. The CDR3 contains 16 residues. V was pared by 4 bases and J by 7 bases, with 11 bases of the junction left unmatched. Germline V gives CDR1 SGHRS, CDR2 YFSETQ. The CDR3 loop is CASSTLAGGLGNEQFF. The CDR3 DNA follows: TGCGCCAGCAGCACCTTAGCGGGAGGTTTGGGAAATGAGCAGTTCTTC.

This CDR3 is CASSLTRGLAGGQSYNEQFF. CDR3 coding DNA: TGCGCCAGCAGCTTAACCCGGGGGCTAGCGGGAGGGCAGTCCTACAATGAGCAGTTCTTC. The V and J genes are TRBV5-1 and TRBJ2-1; 12 nucleotides align to TRBD2. Unmatched junction bases numbered 13, after V lost 2 bases and J lost 1 base. Germline V gene sequence: CDR1 SGHRS, CDR2 YFSETQ. This CDR3 comprises 20 residues. Combining the CDR3 with reference TRBV5-1 and TRBJ2-1 gives the whole variable domain KAGVTQTPRYLIKTRGQQVTLSCSPISGHRSVSWYQQTPGQGLQFLFEYFSETQRNKGNFPGRFSGRQFSNSRSEMNVSTLELGDSALYLCASSLTRGLAGGQSYNEQFFGPGTRLTVL.

The chain employs TRBV6-6 and TRBJ1-6, with 7 bases matching TRBD1. The ends lost 5 bases at V and 5 bases at J; junction bases unmatched: 0. The CDR3 covers 13 residues. The germline V gene has CDR1 MNHNY and CDR2 SVGAGI (reference sequence). The CDR3 loop reads CASSDRDNSPLHF. DNA of the CDR3: TGTGCCAGCAGTGACAGGGATAATTCACCCCTCCACTTT.

The chain uses TRBV6-5 and TRBJ1-1; D uncertain. Looked up from germline, CDR1 is MNHEY and CDR2 is SVGAGI. The CDR3 sequence is 13 residues long. The ends were cut back, 6 bases at V and 7 bases at J, with 15 bases in the middle. CDR3 coding DNA: TGTGCCAGCAGCCGTCTCGAGGGTGTTGAAGCTTTCTTT. Its protein product is CASSRLEGVEAFF.

This sequence joins TRBV9 and TRBJ2-7; no reliable D call. CDR3 length: 13 residues. Looked up from germline, CDR1 is SGDLS and CDR2 is YYNGEE. Trimming removed 3 bases from V and 0 bases from J, with 7 bases in between. CDR3 sequence reads: CASSEGISYEQYF. DNA of the CDR3: TGTGCCAGCAGCGAAGGGATCTCCTACGAGCAGTACTTC.

The V call is TRBV7-2, the J call TRBJ1-5; D is perhaps TRBD1 (5 bases). Germline V gene data show CDR1 as SGHTA and CDR2 as FQGNSA. The CDR3 consists of 14 residues. Trimming left V 4 bases short and J 3 bases short, with 10 bases between. In nucleotides, the CDR3 is TGTGCCAGCAGCTCCAGGGTGGTCAATCAGCCCCAGCATTTT. Amino acids: CASSSRVVNQPQHF.

This clone was found once. The chain uses TRBV2 and TRBJ2-1, with TRBD1 as a possible D gene (7 bases). V was shortened by 4 bases and J by 8 bases, with 15 bases between the two germline ends. CDR1 is SNHLY, CDR2 FYNNEI, per germline. The length of the CDR3 is 14 residues. Here the CDR3 reads CASSVEGASYEQFF. DNA for the CDR3: TGTGCCAGCAGTGTGGAGGGGGCCAGTTATGAGCAGTTCTTC.

The chain couples TRBV6-1 to TRBJ1-5, with D unclear. CDR1 and CDR2 from the germline V gene are MNHNS and SASEGT. The CDR3 contains 14 residues. The V and J ends lost 2 bases and 4 bases respectively, with 9 bases between them. The chain's CDR3 is CASSEQLENQPQHF. The CDR3, as DNA: TGTGCCAGCAGTGAACAACTGGAGAATCAGCCCCAGCATTTT.

This rearrangement joins TRBV6-5 to TRBJ1-3, with D unclear. This CDR3 spans 16 amino acids. CDR1 is MNHEY, CDR2 SVGAGI, per germline. The V and J ends lost 0 bases and 0 bases respectively, with 9 bases between them. The CDR3 coding sequence is TGTGCCAGCAGTTACTCCCCGTCGAGCTCTGGAAACACCATATATTTT. It specifies CASSYSPSSSGNTIYF.

V is TRBV7-3 and J is TRBJ2-3; tentatively, D is TRBD1 (6 bases). V lost 3 bases to trimming and J lost 7 bases, with 17 bases between them. Per germline, CDR1 SGHTA and CDR2 FQGTGA. The CDR3 totals 15 residues. CDR3 sequence (DNA): TGTGCCAGCAGCTTGATGCAGGGGAGTTCTTATACGCAGTATTTT. It specifies CASSLMQGSSYTQYF. Based on the CDR3 plus reference TRBV7-3 and TRBJ2-3, the full variable domain is GAGVSQTPSNKVTEKGKYVELRCDPISGHTALYWYRQSLGQGPEFLIYFQGTGAADDSGLPNDRFFAVRPEGSVSTLKIQRTERGDSAVYLCASSLMQGSSYTQYFGPGTRLTVL.

The V and J genes are TRBV2 and TRBJ2-7; D might be TRBD1 (5 bases). V lost 6 bases to trimming and J lost 4 bases, with 16 bases between them. The germline V gene has CDR1 SNHLY and CDR2 FYNNEI. The CDR3 totals 14 residues. The CDR3 region has the DNA TGTGCCAGCAGGGTCGATGGGGCGCGTTACGAGCAGTACTTC. Its protein product is CASRVDGARYEQYF.

The V and J genes are TRBV7-3 and TRBJ2-3, with no clear D. This CDR3 contains 13 residues. From germline, CDR1 is SGHTA and CDR2 FQGTGA. The V end was cut by 5 bases, the J end by 6 bases, with 12 bases between. CDR3 sequence (DNA): TGTGCCAGCAGCCCCAAACCGGGTGATACGCAGTATTTT. Its translation is CASSPKPGDTQYF.

V gene TRBV2 combines with J gene TRBJ1-1, with a tentative D call TRBD1 (6 bases). Germline-derived CDR1 and CDR2 are SNHLY and FYNNEI. CDR3 length equals 14 residues. Trimming left V 5 bases short and J 4 bases short, with 14 bases between. CDR3 residues: CASSQQGKATEAFF. DNA of the CDR3: TGTGCCAGCAGTCAACAGGGAAAGGCCACTGAAGCTTTCTTT.

This clone was seen a handful of times. This chain connects TRBV18 to TRBJ2-1; TRBD1 or TRBD2 may be the D gene (6 bases each). CDR1 is KGHSH, CDR2 LQKENI, per germline. There are 13 residues in the CDR3. CDR3 amino acids: CATQGGASNEQFF. The CDR3 nucleotides read TGTGCGACACAGGGCGGGGCAAGCAATGAGCAGTTCTTC.

This chain joins TRBV7-2 and TRBJ2-7; D not certain. V was trimmed by 2 bases and J by 4 bases, leaving 6 bases between them. The CDR3 covers 12 residues. In germline, CDR1 is SGHTA, CDR2 FQGNSA. CDR3 DNA sequence: TGTGCCAGCAGCTTACCCCCTTACGAGCAGTACTTC. It codes for CASSLPPYEQYF.

Here the CDR3 DNA reads TGTGCCAGCAGTTACCACTATACGAAGTTAGCTTTCTTT. It is translated as CASSYHYTKLAFF. The chain recombines TRBV6-5 with TRBJ1-1; D not resolved. Germline CDR1 MNHEY, CDR2 SVGAGI. This CDR3 has 13 amino acids. Trimming took 2 bases from V and 10 from J, leaving 14 bases between them.

J is TRBJ2-1 and V is TRBV6-6; TRBD1 might be the D (6 bases). CDR3 size: 15 residues. The V end lost 4 bases, the J end lost 6 bases, and 16 bases lay between the germline ends. The V gene's germline CDR1 is MNHNY and CDR2 SVGAGI (reference sequence). CDR3 residues: CASSFTGKGGNEQFF. The CDR3 DNA is TGTGCCAGCAGTTTTACAGGGAAAGGAGGCAATGAGCAGTTCTTC.

The rearrangement links TRBV28 to TRBJ1-2; D is perhaps TRBD1 (6 bases). The CDR3 is made up of 13 amino acids. CDR1 is MDHEN, CDR2 SYDVKM, per germline. Deletions cut 10 bases from V and 1 base from J, with 13 bases between. The CDR3 region has the DNA TGTGCCACCCAGGGACACCGTAACTATGGCTACACCTTC. Translated: CATQGHRNYGYTF.

This clone was seen a few times. The gene calls are TRBV7-8 and TRBJ2-7, with D tentatively TRBD2 (6 bases). Germline CDR1 and CDR2: SGHVS and FQNEAQ. The germline V and J ends were trimmed by 1 base and 5 bases, with 9 bases remaining between them. This CDR3 region has 13 residues. CDR3 sequence: CASSLGLANEQYF. CDR3 sequence (DNA): TGTGCCAGCAGCTTAGGCCTAGCGAACGAGCAGTACTTC.

This clone was picked up one time. The same CDR3 also results from other DNA sequences found in this sample. The J gene is TRBJ2-1, the V gene TRBV5-1, with 8 bases identical to TRBD1. V shed 3 bases, J shed 4 bases, and the junction held 6 bases outside the gene matches. This CDR3 is 15 amino acids long. Germline V CDR1 and CDR2: SGHRS, YFSETQ. This chain's CDR3 is CASSSGTGGYNEQFF. The CDR3, as DNA: TGCGCCAGCAGCTCCGGGACAGGCGGTTACAATGAGCAGTTCTTC. The full variable domain, with the rest looked up from reference TRBV5-1 and TRBJ2-1, is KAGVTQTPRYLIKTRGQQVTLSCSPISGHRSVSWYQQTPGQGLQFLFEYFSETQRNKGNFPGRFSGRQFSNSRSEMNVSTLELGDSALYLCASSSGTGGYNEQFFGPGTRLTVL.

The V call is TRBV27, the J call TRBJ1-1; the D gene is possibly TRBD1 (5 bases). With 8 bases removed from V and 0 bases from J, the gap between germline ends came to 7 bases. The germline V gene has CDR1 MNHEY and CDR2 SMNVEV (reference sequence). There are 12 residues in the CDR3. The CDR3 here is CASSTVNTEAFF. The CDR3 DNA follows: TGTGCCAGCTCGACAGTGAACACTGAAGCTTTCTTT.